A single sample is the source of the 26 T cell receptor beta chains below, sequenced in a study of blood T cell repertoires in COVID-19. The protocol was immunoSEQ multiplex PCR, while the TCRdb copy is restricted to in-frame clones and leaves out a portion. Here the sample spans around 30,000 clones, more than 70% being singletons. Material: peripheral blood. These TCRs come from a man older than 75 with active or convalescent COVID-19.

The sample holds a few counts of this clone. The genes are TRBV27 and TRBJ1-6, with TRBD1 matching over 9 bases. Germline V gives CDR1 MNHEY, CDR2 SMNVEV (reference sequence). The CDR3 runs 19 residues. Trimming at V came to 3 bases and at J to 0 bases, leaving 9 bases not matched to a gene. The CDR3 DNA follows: TGTGCCAGCAGTTTTCACTGGGACAGGGCCAACTCCTATAATTCACCCCTCCACTTT. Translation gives CASSFHWDRANSYNSPLHF.

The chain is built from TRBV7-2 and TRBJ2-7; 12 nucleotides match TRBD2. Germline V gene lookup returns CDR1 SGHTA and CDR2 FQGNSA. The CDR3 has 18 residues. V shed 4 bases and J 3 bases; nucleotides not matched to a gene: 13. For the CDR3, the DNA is TGTGCCAGCAGCTCGTCGCATTGGACTAGCGGGGTCGGCTACGAGCAGTACTTC. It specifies CASSSSHWTSGVGYEQYF.

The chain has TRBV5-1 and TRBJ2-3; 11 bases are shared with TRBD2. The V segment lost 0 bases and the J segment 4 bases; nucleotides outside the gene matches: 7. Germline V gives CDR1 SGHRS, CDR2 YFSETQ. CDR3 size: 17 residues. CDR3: CASSLGGTSGASDTQYF. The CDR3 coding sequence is TGCGCCAGCAGCTTGGGCGGGACTAGCGGAGCCTCAGATACGCAGTATTTT.

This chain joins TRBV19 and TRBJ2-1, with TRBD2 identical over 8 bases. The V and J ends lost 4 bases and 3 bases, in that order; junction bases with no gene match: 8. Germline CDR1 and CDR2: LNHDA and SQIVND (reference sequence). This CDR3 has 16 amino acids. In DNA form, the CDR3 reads TGTGCCAGTAGTACCCGAAGCGGGAGTGGCTACAATGAGCAGTTCTTC. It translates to CASSTRSGSGYNEQFF.

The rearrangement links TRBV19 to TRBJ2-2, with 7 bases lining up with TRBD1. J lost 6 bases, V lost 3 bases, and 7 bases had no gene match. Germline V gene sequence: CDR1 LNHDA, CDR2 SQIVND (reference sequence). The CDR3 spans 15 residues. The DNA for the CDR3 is TGTGCCAGTAGTATCGGCAAGACAGGGCCCGGGGAGCTGTTTTTT. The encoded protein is CASSIGKTGPGELFF.

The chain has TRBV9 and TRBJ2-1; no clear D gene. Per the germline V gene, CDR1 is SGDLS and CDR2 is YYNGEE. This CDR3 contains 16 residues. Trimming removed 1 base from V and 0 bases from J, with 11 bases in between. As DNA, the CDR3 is TGTGCCAGCAGCGTAACCGGCGGCTTCTCCTACAATGAGCAGTTCTTC. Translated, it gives CASSVTGGFSYNEQFF.

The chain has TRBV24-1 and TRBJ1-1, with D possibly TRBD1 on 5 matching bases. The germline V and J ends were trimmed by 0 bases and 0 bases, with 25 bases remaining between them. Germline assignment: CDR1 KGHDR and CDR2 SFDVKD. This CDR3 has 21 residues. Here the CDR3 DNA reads TGTGCCACCAGTGATTTGGTACCCCGGTCTGGACAAGGATACATGAACACTGAAGCTTTCTTT. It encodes CATSDLVPRSGQGYMNTEAFF.

CDR3 protein: CASSSSDGQASRFNEQFF. DNA for the CDR3: TGTGCCAGCAGTTCAAGCGATGGACAGGCTAGTCGTTTCAATGAGCAGTTCTTC. J is TRBJ2-1 and V is TRBV7-2; 7 bases are a match to TRBD1. The CDR3 totals 18 residues. From germline, CDR1 is SGHTA and CDR2 FQGNSA. J lost 6 bases, V lost 6 bases, and 20 bases had no gene match. Complete variable domain (other parts from reference TRBV7-2 and TRBJ2-1): GAGVSQSPSNKVTEKGKDVELRCDPISGHTALYWYRQSLGQGLEFLIYFQGNSAPDKSGLPSDRFSAERTGGSVSTLTIQRTQQEDSAVYLCASSSSDGQASRFNEQFFGPGTRLTVL.

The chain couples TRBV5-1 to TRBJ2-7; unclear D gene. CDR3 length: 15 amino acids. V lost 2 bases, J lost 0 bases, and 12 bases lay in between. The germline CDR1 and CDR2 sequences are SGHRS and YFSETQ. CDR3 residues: CASSFGGTSSYEQYF. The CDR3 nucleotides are TGCGCCAGCAGCTTCGGCGGAACGAGCTCCTACGAGCAGTACTTC.

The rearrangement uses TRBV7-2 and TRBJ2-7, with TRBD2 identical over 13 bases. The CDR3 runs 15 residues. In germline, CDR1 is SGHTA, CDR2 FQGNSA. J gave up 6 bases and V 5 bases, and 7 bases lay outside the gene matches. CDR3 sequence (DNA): TGTGCCAGCAGCGCACTAGCGGGAGGGGTCGGCGAGCAGTACTTC. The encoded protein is CASSALAGGVGEQYF.

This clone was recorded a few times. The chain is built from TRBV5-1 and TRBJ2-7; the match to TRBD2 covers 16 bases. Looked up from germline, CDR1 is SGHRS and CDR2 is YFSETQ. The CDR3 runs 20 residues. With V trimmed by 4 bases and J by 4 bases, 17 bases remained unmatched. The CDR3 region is CASSKLSTGTSGRAEYEQYF. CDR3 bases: TGCGCCAGCAGCAAACTAAGTACCGGGACTAGCGGGAGGGCCGAGTACGAGCAGTACTTC. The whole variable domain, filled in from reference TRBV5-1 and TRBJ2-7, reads KAGVTQTPRYLIKTRGQQVTLSCSPISGHRSVSWYQQTPGQGLQFLFEYFSETQRNKGNFPGRFSGRQFSNSRSEMNVSTLELGDSALYLCASSKLSTGTSGRAEYEQYFGPGTRLTVT.

Written as DNA, the CDR3 is TGCGCCAGCAGCTTAACAGGGATCCCAGATACGCAGTATTTT. The encoded protein is CASSLTGIPDTQYF. The genes are TRBV5-1 and TRBJ2-3; weak D call: TRBD1 (6 bases). Trimming cost V 2 bases and J 4 bases, with 11 bases left between them. Germline V gene data show CDR1 as SGHRS and CDR2 as YFSETQ. The CDR3 contains 14 residues.

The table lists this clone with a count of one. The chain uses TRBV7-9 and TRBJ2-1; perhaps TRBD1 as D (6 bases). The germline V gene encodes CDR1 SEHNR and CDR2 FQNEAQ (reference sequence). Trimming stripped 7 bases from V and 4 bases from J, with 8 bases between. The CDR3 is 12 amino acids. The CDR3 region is CASIRGYNEQFF. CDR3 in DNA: TGTGCCAGCATAAGGGGGTACAATGAGCAGTTCTTC.

DNA for the CDR3: TGTGCCAGCAGGGAAATAGCGGCAGATACGCAGTATTTT. It specifies CASREIAADTQYF. This chain connects TRBV12-3 or TRBV12-4 to TRBJ2-3; perhaps TRBD2 as D (6 bases). V lost 6 bases and J lost 4, with 11 bases in between. This CDR3 has 13 residues.

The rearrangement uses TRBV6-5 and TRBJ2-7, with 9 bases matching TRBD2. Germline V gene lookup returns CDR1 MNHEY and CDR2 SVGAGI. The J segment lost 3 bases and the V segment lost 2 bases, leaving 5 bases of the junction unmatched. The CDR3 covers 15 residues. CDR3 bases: TGTGCCAGCAGTTACCTCCCTAGCGGGAACTACGAGCAGTACTTC. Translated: CASSYLPSGNYEQYF.

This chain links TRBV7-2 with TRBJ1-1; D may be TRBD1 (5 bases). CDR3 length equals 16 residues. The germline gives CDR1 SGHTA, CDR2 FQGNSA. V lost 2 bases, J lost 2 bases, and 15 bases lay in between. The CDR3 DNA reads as TGTGCCAGCAGCTTAAGTATTTCGGGGGTCAACACTGAAGCTTTCTTT. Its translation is CASSLSISGVNTEAFF.

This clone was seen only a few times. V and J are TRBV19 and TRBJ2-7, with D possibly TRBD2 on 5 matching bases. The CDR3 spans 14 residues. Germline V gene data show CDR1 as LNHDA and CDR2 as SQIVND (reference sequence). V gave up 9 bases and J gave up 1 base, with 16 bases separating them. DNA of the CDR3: TGTGCCAGCAGACGACGGACTGATTCCTACGAGCAGTACTTC. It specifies CASRRRTDSYEQYF.

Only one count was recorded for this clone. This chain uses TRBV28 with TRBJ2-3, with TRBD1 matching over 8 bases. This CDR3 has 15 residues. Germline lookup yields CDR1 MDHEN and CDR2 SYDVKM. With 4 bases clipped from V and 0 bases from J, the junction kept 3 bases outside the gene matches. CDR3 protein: CASSSGQASTDTQYF. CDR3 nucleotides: TGTGCCAGCAGTTCGGGACAGGCGAGCACAGATACGCAGTATTTT.

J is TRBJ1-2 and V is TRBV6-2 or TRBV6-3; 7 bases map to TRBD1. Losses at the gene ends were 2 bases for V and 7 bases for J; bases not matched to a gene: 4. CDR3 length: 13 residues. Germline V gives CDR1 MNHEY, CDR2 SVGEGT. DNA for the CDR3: TGTGCCAGCAGTTACACCCAGGGGGTTGGCTACACCTTC. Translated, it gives CASSYTQGVGYTF.

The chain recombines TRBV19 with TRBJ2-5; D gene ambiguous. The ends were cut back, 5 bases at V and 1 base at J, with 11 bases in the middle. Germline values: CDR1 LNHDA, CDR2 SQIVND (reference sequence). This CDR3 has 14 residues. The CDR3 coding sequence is TGTGCCAGTAGTGCCCGACAACTCCAAGAGACCCAGTACTTC. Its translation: CASSARQLQETQYF.

The chain's CDR3 is CATSRERGPAAYEQYF. The DNA for the CDR3 is TGTGCCACCAGCAGAGAGAGGGGGCCAGCGGCCTACGAGCAGTACTTC. This chain links TRBV15 with TRBJ2-7, with TRBD1 identical over 7 bases. CDR1 and CDR2 (germline): LNHNV, YYDKDF (reference sequence). CDR3 size: 16 residues. Trimming removed 0 bases from V and 2 bases from J; junction bases left unmatched: 7.

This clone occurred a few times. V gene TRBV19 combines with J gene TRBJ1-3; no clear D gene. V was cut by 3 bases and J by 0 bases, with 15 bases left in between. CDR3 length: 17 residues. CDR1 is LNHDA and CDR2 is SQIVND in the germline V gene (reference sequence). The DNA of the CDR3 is TGTGCCAGTAGTATCAACGTCGCGCCTAGCTCTGGAAACACCATATATTTT. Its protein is CASSINVAPSSGNTIYF.

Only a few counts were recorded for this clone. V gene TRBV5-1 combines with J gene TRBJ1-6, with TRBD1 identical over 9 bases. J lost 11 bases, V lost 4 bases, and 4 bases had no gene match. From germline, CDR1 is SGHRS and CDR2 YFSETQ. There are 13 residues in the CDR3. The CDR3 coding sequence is TGCGCCAGCAGCGGAGGACAGGGGACACCCCTCCACTTT. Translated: CASSGGQGTPLHF.

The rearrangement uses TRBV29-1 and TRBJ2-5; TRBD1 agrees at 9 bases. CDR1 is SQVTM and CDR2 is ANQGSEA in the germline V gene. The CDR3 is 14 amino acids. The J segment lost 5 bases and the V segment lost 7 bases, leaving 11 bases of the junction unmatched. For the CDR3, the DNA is TGCAGCGCCCACTTCACAGGGGGCTCTGAGACCCAGTACTTC. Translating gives CSAHFTGGSETQYF.

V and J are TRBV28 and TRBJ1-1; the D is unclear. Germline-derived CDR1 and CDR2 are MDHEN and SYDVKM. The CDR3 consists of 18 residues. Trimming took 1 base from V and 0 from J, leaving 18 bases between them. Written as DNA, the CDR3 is TGTGCCAGCAGTTTATCGGGGATCTACCCTAAAATGAACACTGAAGCTTTCTTT. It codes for CASSLSGIYPKMNTEAFF. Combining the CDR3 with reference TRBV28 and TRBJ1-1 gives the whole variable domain DVKVTQSSRYLVKRTGEKVFLECVQDMDHENMFWYRQDPGLGLRLIYFSYDVKMKEKGDIPEGYSVSREKKERFSLILESASTNQTSMYLCASSLSGIYPKMNTEAFFGQGTRLTVV.

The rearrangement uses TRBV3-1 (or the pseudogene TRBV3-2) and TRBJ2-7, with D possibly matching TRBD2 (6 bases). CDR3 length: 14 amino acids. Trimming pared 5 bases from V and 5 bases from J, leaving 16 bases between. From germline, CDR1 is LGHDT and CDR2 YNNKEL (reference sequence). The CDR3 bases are TGTGCCAGCAGCACCCTAGCGACAACCCACGAGCAGTACTTC. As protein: CASSTLATTHEQYF.